A selection of T cell receptor beta chains follows, all from one sample in a study of blood T cell repertoires in COVID-19. Produced via immunoSEQ multiplex PCR; TCRdb's table is partial and in-frame only. The table shows about 120,000 clones, with over 70% occurring only once. Material for sequencing was peripheral blood. The receptors shown here come from a man between 65 and 80 years old with acute or convalescent COVID-19. Each CDR3 is given with its conserved first and last residue. The D gene is left open where the match is weak. Some rows have no size entry. The others give once, few or many, or a class for an expanded clone.

.	TRBV19	.	TRBJ2-6	TGTGCCAGTAGCCGTTACTCTGGGGCCAACGTCCTGACTTTC	CASSRYSGANVLTF
.	TRBV5-1	TRBD1	TRBJ2-1	TGCGCCAGCAGCTCAGGACAGGGGGTCGCCAATGAGCAGTTCTTC	CASSSGQGVANEQFF
.	TRBV5-1	.	TRBJ2-1	TGCGCCAGCACCGCCCCGGTTGGGGGGTTCCAATACAATGAGCAGTTCTTC	CASTAPVGGFQYNEQFF
.	TRBV4-1	TRBD2	TRBJ2-7	TGCGCCAGCAGCCAAGAAGGAGGGACTAGCACCTACGAGCAGTACTTC	CASSQEGGTSTYEQYF
few	TRBV5-1	TRBD2	TRBJ2-5	TGCGCCAGCAGCTTGAGCGCGGGGGGCAGGGAGACCCAGTACTTC	CASSLSAGGRETQYF
.	TRBV18	.	TRBJ1-1	TGTGCCAGCTCACCCCGGGACATGCGTGAAGCTTTCTTT	CASSPRDMREAFF
.	TRBV19	TRBD1	TRBJ2-7	TGTGCCAGTAGAAGCCGGGACAGTGAAACCTACGAGCAGTACTTC	CASRSRDSETYEQYF
.	TRBV16	.	TRBJ1-1	TGTGCCAGCAGCCAAGGCAGGGACACTGAAGCTTTCTTT	CASSQGRDTEAFF
.	TRBV27	.	TRBJ2-3	TGTGCCAGCAGTTTTTCGGATACGCAGTATTTT	CASSFSDTQYF
.	TRBV3-1/TRBV3-2	TRBD2	TRBJ2-7	TGTGCCAGCAGCACAAGACTAGCGGGGGGGCCCCGCGAGCAGTACTTC	CASSTRLAGGPREQYF